These 9 T cell receptor beta chains came from one sample sequenced in a study of T-cell reconstitution after alpha-beta-depleted transplantation in children. A library of TCRbeta sequences, prepared with unique molecular identifiers, was generated. TCRdb itself ran the PCR reads through MiXCR, one entry per CDR3 protein. The sample gives about 360,000 distinct CDR3 sequences, more than 10% of which show up once; over 3.5% is in the top ten. The sequencing used PBMCs, collected from the stem cell graft. The receptors shown here come from a human donor who donated a stem cell graft to a child with Fanconi anemia.

This clonotype has a count of ten or more. This chain joins TRBV10-2 and TRBJ2-1; D is perhaps TRBD1 (7 bases). Germline V CDR1 and CDR2: WSHSY, SAAADI. Deletions cut 5 bases from V and 8 bases from J, with 19 bases between. The CDR3 is 15 amino acids. CDR3 region: CASSLSPGGKDEQFF. Written as DNA, the CDR3 is TGCGCCAGCAGTTTAAGCCCAGGGGGGAAGGATGAGCAGTTCTTC.

This clonotype was detected only a few times. No DNA is shown, since the ends of the CDR3 on it are uncertain; the CDR3 is the one TCRdb lists. The CDR3 spells CSVGGGTENLF. The chain uses TRBV29-1 and TRBJ2-1; the table assigns TRBD1, which was not confirmed against the DNA. Ends included, the CDR3 has 11 residues. Germline CDR1 is SQVTM and CDR2 is ANQGSEA.

This clonotype was seen ten or more times. DNA of the CDR3: TGTGCCAGCAGCCAAGATATTGCGGTAAATGAGCAGTTCTTC. It translates to CASSQDIAVNEQFF. The chain has TRBV3-1 and TRBJ2-1; D gene uncertain. V shed 0 bases and J shed 7 bases, with 10 bases lying between them. Germline CDR1 LGHDT, CDR2 YNNKEL (reference sequence). The CDR3 is 14 amino acids.

The chain links TRBV10-3 to TRBJ2-7; D unresolved. The CDR3 totals 13 residues. Germline-derived CDR1 and CDR2 are ENHRY and SYGVKD. Deletions cut 2 bases from V and 0 bases from J, with 5 bases between. CDR3 protein: CAISEARSYEQYF. As DNA, the CDR3 is TGTGCCATCAGTGAGGCACGCTCCTACGAGCAGTACTTC.

This clonotype came up many times. V and J are TRBV28 and TRBJ1-5, with a tentative D call TRBD1 (5 bases). CDR3 length equals 14 residues. Per germline, CDR1 MDHEN and CDR2 SYDVKM. Deletions cut 6 bases from V and 3 bases from J, with 12 bases between. The CDR3 region has the DNA TGTGCCAGCAGCACCGGGGGTTTCAATCAGCCCCAGCATTTT. This translates into CASSTGGFNQPQHF.

This clonotype has at least ten counts. This chain links TRBV28 with TRBJ2-1; no clear D gene. Germline lookup yields CDR1 MDHEN and CDR2 SYDVKM. This CDR3 comprises 14 residues. V lost 4 bases to trimming and J lost 6 bases, with 13 bases between them. The CDR3 DNA reads TGTGCCAGCAGTTGGGGAAGGGTTGCCAATGAGCAGTTCTTC. Translating gives CASSWGRVANEQFF.

This clonotype has a count of ten or more. The chain uses TRBV5-1 and TRBJ1-4; D gene ambiguous. Trimming removed 0 bases at V and 3 bases at J, with 12 bases between. CDR3 length equals 16 residues. Germline CDR1 reads SGHRS; CDR2 reads YFSETQ. The CDR3 DNA reads TGCGCCAGCAGCTTGGGTACCACGTCGGCTAATGAAAAACTGTTTTTT. It codes for CASSLGTTSANEKLFF.

V and J are TRBV7-9 and TRBJ1-1; maybe TRBD1 (5 bases). CDR1 is SEHNR and CDR2 is FQNEAQ in the germline V gene (reference sequence). V was cut by 5 bases and J by 2 bases, with 21 bases left in between. This CDR3 has 17 residues. The CDR3 region has the DNA TGTGCCAGCAGCCCGGGGGGGGTTGGGCCTTACAACACTGAAGCTTTCTTT. Translated: CASSPGGVGPYNTEAFF. The variable domain in full, completed from reference TRBV7-9 and TRBJ1-1, reads DTGVSQNPRHKITKRGQNVTFRCDPISEHNRLYWYRQTLGQGPEFLTYFQNEAQLEKSRLLSDRFSAERPKGSFSTLEIQRTEQGDSAMYLCASSPGGVGPYNTEAFFGQGTRLTVV.

In its sample, this clonotype was seen many times. The rearrangement uses TRBV12-3 or TRBV12-4 and TRBJ2-2; D remains ambiguous. V lost 7 bases, J lost 6 bases, and 12 bases lay in between. CDR3 size: 13 residues. The DNA of the CDR3 is TGTGCCAGCACCTCGGTAGTCCCCGGGGAGCTGTTTTTT. This gives the protein CASTSVVPGELFF.